This T cell receptor beta chain comes out of a study of T-cell memory formation after mild COVID-19. Germline CDR1 SGHTA, CDR2 FQGNSA. Trimming at V came to 2 bases and at J to 0 bases, leaving 3 bases not matched to a gene. This CDR3 contains 15 residues. TCRdb passed the 5' RACE reads through MiXCR, listing each CDR3 protein once. Among about 200,000 distinct CDR3 sequences listed, more than 15% were seen once. A remark on this clonotype: Its antigen is unknown.

The study's findings and limits: Balance between CD4 and CD8 was seen in clones contracting day 15 to 85, and a CD4+ lean was seen in later expanders.

Sequences were obtained from PBMCs or a T cell subset sorted from them (not recorded which). The chain couples TRBV7-2 to TRBJ2-7; TRBD1 matches 8 bases. The source is an adult woman who had mild COVID-19 (a few samples of this study predate the infection). Cell type and time point are not known. The CDR3 sequence: CASSLRQGFSYEQYF. As DNA, the CDR3 is TGTGCCAGCAGCTTAAGACAGGGGTTCTCCTACGAGCAGTACTTC.